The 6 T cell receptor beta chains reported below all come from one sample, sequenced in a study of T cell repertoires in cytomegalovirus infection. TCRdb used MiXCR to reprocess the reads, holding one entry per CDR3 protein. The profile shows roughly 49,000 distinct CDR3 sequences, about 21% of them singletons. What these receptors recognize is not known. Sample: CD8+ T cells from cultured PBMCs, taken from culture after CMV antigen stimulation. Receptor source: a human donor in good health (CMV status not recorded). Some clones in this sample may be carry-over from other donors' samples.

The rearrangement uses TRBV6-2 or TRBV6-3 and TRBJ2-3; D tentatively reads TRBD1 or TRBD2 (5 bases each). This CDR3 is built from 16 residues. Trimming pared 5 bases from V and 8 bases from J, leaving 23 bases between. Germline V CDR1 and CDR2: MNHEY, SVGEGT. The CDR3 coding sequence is TGTGCCAGCAGTCCATCGACGGGTCCGGGAAGGGGTACGCAGTATTTT. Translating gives CASSPSTGPGRGTQYF.

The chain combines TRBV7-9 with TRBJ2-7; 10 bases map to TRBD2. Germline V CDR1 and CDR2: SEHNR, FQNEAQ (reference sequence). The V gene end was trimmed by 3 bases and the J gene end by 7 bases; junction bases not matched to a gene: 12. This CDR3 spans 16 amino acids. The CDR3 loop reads CASSFPRASGSGEQYF. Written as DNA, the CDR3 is TGTGCCAGCAGCTTCCCTCGGGCTAGCGGGAGTGGGGAGCAGTACTTC.

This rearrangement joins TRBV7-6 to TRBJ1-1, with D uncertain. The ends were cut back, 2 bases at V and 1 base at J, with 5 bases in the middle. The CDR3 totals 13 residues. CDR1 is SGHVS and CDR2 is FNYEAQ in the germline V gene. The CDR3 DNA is TGTGCCAGCAGCTTACGCCAGAACACTGAAGCTTTCTTT. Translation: CASSLRQNTEAFF.

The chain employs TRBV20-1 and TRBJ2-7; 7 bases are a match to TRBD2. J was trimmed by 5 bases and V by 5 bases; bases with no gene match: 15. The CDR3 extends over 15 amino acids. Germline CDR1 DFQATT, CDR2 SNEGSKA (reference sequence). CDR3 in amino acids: CSADPWGGERDEQYF. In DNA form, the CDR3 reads TGCAGTGCTGACCCCTGGGGGGGTGAAAGGGACGAGCAGTACTTC.

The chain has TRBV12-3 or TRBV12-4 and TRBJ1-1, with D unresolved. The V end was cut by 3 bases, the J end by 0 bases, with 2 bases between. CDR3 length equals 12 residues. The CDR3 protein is CASSFVNTEAFF. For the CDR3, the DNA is TGTGCCAGCAGTTTCGTGAACACTGAAGCTTTCTTT.

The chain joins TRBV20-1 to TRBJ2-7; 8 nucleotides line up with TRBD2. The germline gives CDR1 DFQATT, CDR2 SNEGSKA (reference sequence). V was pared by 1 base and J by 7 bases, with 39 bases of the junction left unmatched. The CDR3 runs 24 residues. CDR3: CSARVFGRGAGVRAGVGPYNEQYF. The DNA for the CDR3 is TGCAGTGCTAGAGTATTCGGGCGGGGTGCAGGGGTAAGAGCGGGAGTGGGGCCGTACAATGAGCAGTACTTC.